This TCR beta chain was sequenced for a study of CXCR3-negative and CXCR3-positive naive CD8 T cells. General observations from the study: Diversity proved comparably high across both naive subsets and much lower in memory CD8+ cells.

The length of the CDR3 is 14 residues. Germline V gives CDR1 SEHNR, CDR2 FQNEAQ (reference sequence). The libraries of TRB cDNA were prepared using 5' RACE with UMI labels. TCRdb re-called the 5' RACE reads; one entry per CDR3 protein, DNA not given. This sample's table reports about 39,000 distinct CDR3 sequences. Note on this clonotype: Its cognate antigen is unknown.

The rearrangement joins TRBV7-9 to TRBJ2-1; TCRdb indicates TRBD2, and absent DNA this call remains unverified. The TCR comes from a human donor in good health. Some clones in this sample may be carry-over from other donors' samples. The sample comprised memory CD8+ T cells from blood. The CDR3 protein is CASSLPGGSDEQFF.